One sample yielded the 28 T cell receptor beta chains listed below, sequenced in a study of T cell changes during pregnancy in multiple sclerosis. Only in-frame clones appear in the TCRdb table, and some are missing; sequencing was by immunoSEQ multiplex PCR. The sample has around 13,000 clones, 88% seen once. Sequenced material: CD8+ T cells from peripheral blood mononuclear cells, taken in the second trimester of pregnancy. The receptors were sampled from a female donor in good health, enrolled as a control in a pregnancy study.

The V call is TRBV28, the J call TRBJ1-5, with D uncertain. CDR3 length: 13 residues. From germline, CDR1 is MDHEN and CDR2 SYDVKM. The germline V and J ends were trimmed by 5 bases and 4 bases, with 9 bases remaining between them. DNA of the CDR3: TGTGCCAGCAGTCTCTTACTTAATCAGCCCCAGCATTTT. As protein: CASSLLLNQPQHF.

This rearrangement joins TRBV4-1 to TRBJ2-7; 7 bases map to TRBD1. The trim removed 4 bases at V and 1 base at J, leaving 1 base unmatched. This CDR3 has 13 amino acids. Germline V gives CDR1 MGHRA, CDR2 YSYEKL. The CDR3 DNA is TGCGCCAGCAGCCGGACAGGATCCTACGAGCAGTACTTC. Residues: CASSRTGSYEQYF.

This chain uses TRBV28 with TRBJ2-5, with 7 bases lining up with TRBD1. The CDR3 is 13 amino acids. V gave up 7 bases and J gave up 3 bases; unmatched junction bases: 5. Per the germline V gene, CDR1 is MDHEN and CDR2 is SYDVKM. The CDR3 DNA follows: TGTGCCAGCATCGACAGGGAAAAAGAGACCCAGTACTTC. It encodes CASIDREKETQYF.

The chain uses TRBV6-5 and TRBJ1-2, with D possibly being TRBD1 (6 bases). Deletions cut 1 base from V and 5 bases from J, with 14 bases between. The CDR3 has 15 residues. Germline CDR1 reads MNHEY; CDR2 reads SVGAGI. As DNA, the CDR3 is TGTGCCAGCAGTTACTTCGGACAGAACTCATATGGCTACACCTTC. Its translation is CASSYFGQNSYGYTF.

The V call is TRBV5-5, the J call TRBJ1-2; D is possibly TRBD1 (6 bases). Germline CDR1 and CDR2: SGHKS and YYEKEE (reference sequence). This CDR3 is built from 16 residues. Trimming stripped 4 bases from V and 0 bases from J, with 16 bases between. CDR3 bases: TGTGCCAGCAGCGACCTGACGACAGGTACTAACTATGGCTACACCTTC. It encodes CASSDLTTGTNYGYTF.

The J gene is TRBJ1-5, the V gene TRBV2; perhaps TRBD1 as D (6 bases). The V and J ends lost 6 bases and 3 bases respectively, with 18 bases between them. CDR3 length: 16 residues. CDR1 is SNHLY and CDR2 is FYNNEI in the germline V gene. The CDR3 reads CASRPGPGESNQPQHF. As DNA, the CDR3 is TGTGCCAGCAGGCCGGGCCCAGGGGAATCCAATCAGCCCCAGCATTTT.

CDR3: CASSLRGSPHYGYTF. DNA for the CDR3: TGTGCCAGCAGCTTAAGGGGGTCCCCCCACTATGGCTACACCTTC. The rearrangement joins TRBV7-9 to TRBJ1-2; tentatively, D is TRBD1 (6 bases). Germline V gene sequence: CDR1 SEHNR, CDR2 FQNEAQ (reference sequence). V was pared by 2 bases and J by 3 bases, with 13 bases between. This CDR3 is 15 amino acids long.

This chain links TRBV2 with TRBJ2-1; 11 positions match TRBD2. Trimming removed 7 bases from V and 9 bases from J; junction bases left unmatched: 14. This CDR3 contains 16 residues. CDR1 is SNHLY, CDR2 FYNNEI, per germline. CDR3 DNA: TGTGCCAGCACCGAACGTTGGACTAGCGGGTTCCGTGAGCAGTTCTTC. Protein sequence: CASTERWTSGFREQFF.

This sequence joins TRBV6-1 and TRBJ2-1; 10 bases are a match to TRBD1. Per germline, CDR1 MNHNS and CDR2 SASEGT. The CDR3 has 14 residues. Trimming removed 8 bases from V and 5 bases from J; junction bases left unmatched: 6. CDR3 sequence reads: CASSGTGDHNEQFF. In DNA, the CDR3 is TGTGCCAGCTCCGGGACAGGGGATCACAATGAGCAGTTCTTC.

The genes are TRBV27 and TRBJ2-7, with D possibly being TRBD2 (5 bases). The V end was cut by 4 bases, the J end by 4 bases, with 17 bases between. There are 15 residues in the CDR3. Germline CDR1 is MNHEY and CDR2 is SMNVEV (reference sequence). CDR3 in amino acids: CASSSFRGWKYEQYF. The CDR3 DNA follows: TGTGCCAGCAGTTCCTTCCGGGGATGGAAGTACGAGCAGTACTTC.

The rearrangement links TRBV28 to TRBJ2-1; TRBD2 aligns across 15 bases. There are 15 residues in the CDR3. The germline V gene has CDR1 MDHEN and CDR2 SYDVKM. The V segment lost 5 bases and the J segment 7 bases; nucleotides outside the gene matches: 3. This CDR3 reads CASSLGLAGGNEQFF. The CDR3 bases are TGTGCCAGCAGTCTAGGACTAGCGGGAGGGAATGAGCAGTTCTTC.

The chain carries TRBV2 and TRBJ2-5, with 9 bases that match TRBD1. The J segment lost 0 bases and the V segment lost 6 bases, leaving 8 bases of the junction unmatched. CDR3 length equals 16 residues. The V gene's germline CDR1 is SNHLY and CDR2 FYNNEI. CDR3 residues: CASRGQGPAYQETQYF. Written as DNA, the CDR3 is TGTGCCAGCAGAGGACAGGGGCCCGCGTACCAAGAGACCCAGTACTTC.

This clone is a singleton in its sample. The gene calls are TRBV28 and TRBJ1-5; D is uncertain. There are 13 residues in the CDR3. The germline V and J ends were trimmed by 4 bases and 3 bases, with 7 bases remaining between them. Germline-derived CDR1 and CDR2 are MDHEN and SYDVKM. DNA of the CDR3: TGTGCCAGCAGTTCAGTCCCCAATCAGCCCCAGCATTTT. Its protein is CASSSVPNQPQHF.

The J gene is TRBJ1-2, the V gene TRBV6-5; D remains ambiguous. Trimming removed 2 bases from V and 8 bases from J, with 12 bases in between. This CDR3 spans 13 amino acids. The V gene's germline CDR1 is MNHEY and CDR2 SVGAGI. This chain's CDR3 is CASSYGVRGGYTF. DNA for the CDR3: TGTGCCAGCAGTTACGGGGTTCGGGGAGGCTACACCTTC.

The chain has TRBV7-9 and TRBJ2-3; weak D call: TRBD2 (6 bases). In germline, CDR1 is SEHNR, CDR2 FQNEAQ (reference sequence). V dropped 3 bases and J dropped 4 bases, with 17 bases sitting between them. CDR3 length: 16 amino acids. CDR3 sequence: CASSFPSAGLSDTQYF. Here the CDR3 DNA reads TGTGCCAGCAGCTTTCCTAGCGCCGGCCTGTCAGATACGCAGTATTTT.

This clone is termed medium-sized. J is TRBJ1-5 and V is TRBV4-3; 7 nucleotides align to TRBD1. The germline CDR1 and CDR2 sequences are LGHNA and YSLEER. With V trimmed by 6 bases and J by 1 base, 3 bases remained unmatched. This CDR3 comprises 14 residues. CDR3 DNA sequence: TGCGCCAGCAGAGGGGGCTGGAGCAATCAGCCCCAGCATTTT. Protein: CASRGGWSNQPQHF.

V gene TRBV12-2 combines with J gene TRBJ2-6; the table's D call, TRBD2, has no DNA check behind it. TRBV12-2 is termed a pseudogene. The CDR3 has 19 residues. The DNA of the CDR3 is TGTGCAAGTCGCTTAGAGGGACTAGCGGGAGGGGCTGGGGCCAACGTCCTGACTTTC. Its protein is CASRLEGLAGGAGANVLTF.

The CDR3 bases are TGTGCCAGCAGCGTAGCGTACCGGGGAGGGGAGCTGTTTTTT. The encoded protein is CASSVAYRGGELFF. The rearrangement joins TRBV9 to TRBJ2-2; perhaps TRBD2 as D (5 bases). The CDR3 spans 14 residues. CDR1 and CDR2 (germline): SGDLS, YYNGEE. Trimming took 0 bases from V and 8 from J, leaving 11 bases between them.

V gene TRBV7-8 combines with J gene TRBJ2-3; the D is unclear. CDR1 and CDR2 from the germline V gene are SGHVS and FQNEAQ. V dropped 1 base and J dropped 4 bases, with 6 bases sitting between them. The length of the CDR3 is 13 residues. Here the CDR3 reads CASSLVAADTQYF. In nucleotides, the CDR3 is TGTGCCAGCAGCTTAGTGGCGGCAGATACGCAGTATTTT.

The genes are TRBV28 and TRBJ2-2; D is uncertain. V gave up 1 base and J gave up 10 bases, with 7 bases separating them. Germline V lookup: CDR1 MDHEN, CDR2 SYDVKM. The CDR3 spans 12 residues. In nucleotides, the CDR3 is TGTGCCAGCAGTTTATCCAGCGAGGAGCTGTTTTTT. Protein sequence: CASSLSSEELFF.

The chain is built from TRBV5-4 and TRBJ2-7; 15 bases are a match to TRBD2. Germline CDR1 is SGHNT and CDR2 is YYREEE (reference sequence). CDR3 length equals 15 residues. Trimming at V came to 4 bases and at J to 9 bases, leaving 8 bases not matched to a gene. The CDR3 loop reads CASSRGLAGGIGQYF. CDR3 nucleotides: TGTGCCAGCAGCCGCGGACTAGCGGGAGGGATCGGGCAGTACTTC.

The chain joins TRBV15 to TRBJ2-2, with 9 bases lining up with TRBD2. CDR1 is LNHNV and CDR2 is YYDKDF in the germline V gene (reference sequence). With 9 bases clipped from V and 0 bases from J, the junction kept 8 bases outside the gene matches. The CDR3 runs to 16 residues. CDR3 coding DNA: TGTGCCACGTTAGCGGGAGAAGCCCCGAACACCGGGGAGCTGTTTTTT. Translated: CATLAGEAPNTGELFF.

This chain uses TRBV7-9 with TRBJ2-7, with TRBD2 matching over 9 bases. Germline V CDR1 and CDR2: SEHNR, FQNEAQ (reference sequence). V was clipped by 5 bases and J by 3 bases; unmatched bases: 14. This CDR3 contains 17 residues. CDR3 sequence reads: CASSAPAGGGAHYEQYF. CDR3 in DNA: TGTGCCAGCAGCGCACCAGCCGGCGGGGGGGCCCACTACGAGCAGTACTTC.

This clone showed up just once. This chain joins TRBV11-2 and TRBJ2-5, with 14 bases lining up with TRBD2. CDR3 length: 18 amino acids. Germline CDR1 reads SGHAT; CDR2 reads FQNNGV. The trim removed 0 bases at V and 5 bases at J, leaving 8 bases unmatched. CDR3 region: CASSLDRTSGGRLETQYF. The DNA for the CDR3 is TGTGCCAGCAGCTTAGATAGGACTAGCGGGGGGAGGTTGGAGACCCAGTACTTC.

The chain joins TRBV19 to TRBJ2-7; perhaps TRBD2 as D (6 bases). Germline loops: CDR1 LNHDA, CDR2 SQIVND (reference sequence). The V gene lost 6 bases and the J gene lost 4 bases, with 16 bases spanning the gap. This CDR3 region has 14 residues. DNA of the CDR3: TGTGCCAGTAGCCATACCGGACTACCTTACGAGCAGTACTTC. Its translation is CASSHTGLPYEQYF.

This chain links TRBV6-5 with TRBJ2-1; TRBD2 aligns across 7 bases. This CDR3 region has 14 residues. Germline values: CDR1 MNHEY, CDR2 SVGAGI. V gave up 5 bases and J gave up 3 bases; unmatched junction bases: 4. Here the CDR3 reads CASSTSEVYNEQFF. As DNA, the CDR3 is TGTGCCAGCAGTACTAGCGAGGTCTACAATGAGCAGTTCTTC.

J is TRBJ2-4 and V is TRBV19, with TRBD1 identical over 9 bases. V was clipped by 3 bases and J by 7 bases; unmatched bases: 1. Germline CDR1 LNHDA, CDR2 SQIVND (reference sequence). This CDR3 comprises 13 residues. The CDR3 is CASSIGQGNIQYF. Here the CDR3 DNA reads TGTGCCAGTAGTATCGGACAGGGGAACATTCAGTACTTC.

The rearrangement uses TRBV7-8 and TRBJ2-5; 11 bases map to TRBD2. V lost 5 bases, J lost 5 bases, and 7 bases stayed unmatched. The CDR3 covers 15 residues. Germline values: CDR1 SGHVS, CDR2 FQNEAQ. CDR3 in DNA: TGTGCCAGCAGCCTCCACCGACTAGCGGGGGAGACCCAGTACTTC. It encodes CASSLHRLAGETQYF. The entire variable domain, with the rest obtained from reference TRBV7-8 and TRBJ2-5, is as follows: GAGVSQSPRYKVAKRGQDVALRCDPISGHVSLFWYQQALGQGPEFLTYFQNEAQLDKSGLPSDRFFAERPEGSVSTLKIQRTQQEDSAVYLCASSLHRLAGETQYFGPGTRLLVL.